This section outlines one TCR beta chain sequence together with its context. The antigen it recognizes is unknown. Per-nucleotide qualities are absent, and no much larger clonotype sits a single base away. Receptor libraries were prepared by 5' RACE. Sequenced on an Illumina HiSeq 2500. The second PCR ran for about 6 to 12 cycles and used a J-beta primer mix along with a sample-barcoded 5' primer. A unique molecular identifier was introduced onto each TCR beta cDNA molecule by a template-switch 5' adaptor carrying 12 random nucleotides. Each sample yielded at least 2.5 million CDR3-containing paired-end reads. First-strand cDNA was synthesized from all RNA with the Mint cDNA synthesis kit, primed by a TRBC-specific oligonucleotide. Following uracil-DNA glycosylase treatment, a first 18-cycle PCR with universal primers M1SS and BC2_uni_R was performed on all cDNA. Concerning the study's data processing: For normalization, 1 million high-quality reads, each with a distinct molecular identifier, were randomly selected from each sample. Reads with shared molecular identifiers were discarded instead of being binned into consensus sequences. MiTCR, run with a Q25 quality threshold and the strictest error-elimination algorithm, handled CDR3 identification, clonotype clustering and error correction. A nonparametric unseen species model with Euler transformation was used to estimate a lower bound on total TCR beta diversity. The raw public data were reprocessed by TCRdb itself: fastp quality trimming at Q25, MiXCR clonotype calling, in-frame beta chains only. Identical CDR3 protein sequences are pooled into one entry, listed with their most common genes and DNA. TCRdb, not the original authors, processed these V and J calls. A total of 650,000 to 950,000 distinct CDR3 sequences appear in this sample, around two fifths of them only once. Roughly 19% of the sample belongs to the ten largest clones.

This entry comes from a study of blood T cells in healthy people across ages (dated by TCRdb to the mid-2010s). Background on the whole study: In model experiments, template switching captured about one uniquely barcoded TCR beta cDNA molecule for every two T cells. For two donors (one aged 18 to 30 and one aged 80 or older), the study analyzed two additional independent replicas of 1 million unique cDNA reads from the same blood draw. The donors were divided into four age groups: young (average around 16 years), middle-aged (approximately 42), aged (approximately 59) and long-lived (about 80). Using deep sequencing normalized with unique cDNA molecular identifiers, the study measured how TCR beta repertoire diversity changes with age. Donors of different ages were randomly distributed across sequencing lanes to avoid experimental bias.

The germline V gene encodes CDR1 MNHEY and CDR2 SVGEGT. At the junction V is shortened by 9 bases and J by 3 bases; bases outside the gene matches: 8. From the cysteine through the phenylalanine, the CDR3 covers 14 amino acids. Solely the CDR3 DNA is kept, with 42 bases framed from the first base. What the study reported, not specific to this receptor: Because profiling used bulk unsorted PBMCs, naive and antigen-experienced compartments could not be compared conclusively. Because donor CMV infection status was unknown, age-related changes in expanded clonotypes were potentially confounded. As age increased, observed TCR beta diversity per million T cells dropped in a roughly linear way, and a significant reduction was already evident by age 40. Estimates of total diversity from one million sequenced T cells were regarded as lower bounds and underestimates. Observed TCR beta diversity correlated strongly with the percentage of naive T cells measured by flow cytometry. Compared with the aged group, the long-lived group had more naive CD4+ T cells, fewer expanded clones and increased TCR diversity, a pattern suggesting age selection.

Systemically healthy Caucasian individuals from Russia, 35 to 40 in total and aged roughly 6 to 100 years, were included as donors. Each donor gave ten milliliters of peripheral blood, drawn into EDTA-treated Vacutainer tubes. PBMCs were isolated by Ficoll-Paque density-gradient centrifugation, with at least 7 million obtained per sample. Trizol reagent was used to extract total RNA from PBMCs, with at least 6 micrograms per sample. For every donor, an aliquot of PBMCs went through flow cytometry to measure the percentages of naive CD45RAhigh/CD27high T cells. The TCR sequence derives from a man aged 55 to 70 in good health. The sequenced material came from blood. Rearrangement joined TRBV6-2 or TRBV6-3 to TRBJ1-1, and TRBD1 matches 9 of the central bases. The CDR3 region: CASRRQGEDTEAFF. The nucleotide sequence is TGTGCCAGTCGACGACAGGGGGAGGACACTGAAGCTTTCTTT.